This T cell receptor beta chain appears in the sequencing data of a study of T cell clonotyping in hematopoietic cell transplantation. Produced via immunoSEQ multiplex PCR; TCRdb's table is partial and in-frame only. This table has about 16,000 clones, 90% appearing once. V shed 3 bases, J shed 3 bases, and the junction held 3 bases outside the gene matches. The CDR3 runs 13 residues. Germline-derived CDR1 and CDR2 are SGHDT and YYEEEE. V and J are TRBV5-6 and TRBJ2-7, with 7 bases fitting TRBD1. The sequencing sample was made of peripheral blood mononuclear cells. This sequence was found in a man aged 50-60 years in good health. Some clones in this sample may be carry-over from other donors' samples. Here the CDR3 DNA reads TGTGCCAGCAGCTACAGGGGCTACTACGAGCAGTACTTC. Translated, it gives CASSYRGYYEQYF.